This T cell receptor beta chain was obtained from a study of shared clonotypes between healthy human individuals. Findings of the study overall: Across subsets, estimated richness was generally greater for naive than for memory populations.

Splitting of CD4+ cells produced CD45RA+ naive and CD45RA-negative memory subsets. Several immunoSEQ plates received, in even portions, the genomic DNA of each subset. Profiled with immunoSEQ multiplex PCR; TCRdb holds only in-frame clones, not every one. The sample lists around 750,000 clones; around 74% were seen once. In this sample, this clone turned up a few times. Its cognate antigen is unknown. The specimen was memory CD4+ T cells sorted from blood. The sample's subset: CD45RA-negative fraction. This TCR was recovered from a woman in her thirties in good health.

CDR3 loop: CASSSQDRGNEQFF. The DNA of the CDR3 is TGTGCCAGCAGCTCCCAGGACAGAGGCAATGAGCAGTTCTTC. This chain joins TRBV7-2 and TRBJ2-1, with D possibly being TRBD1 (6 bases). This CDR3 has 14 residues. The V end was cut by 4 bases, the J end by 6 bases, with 13 bases between. The germline gives CDR1 SGHTA, CDR2 FQGNSA.